The present T cell receptor (beta chain) was sequenced within a study of blood T cell repertoires in COVID-19. At the level of the study: Sources were T cells, B-cell-depleted T cells, or PBMCs; the material itself was cDNA or gDNA.

Per the study methods: Reference gene primer amplification yielded estimated nucleated cell counts. The assay was immunoSEQ multiplex PCR, and TCRdb's table has in-frame clones only and misses some. That table is the source of V, J and clone size, and D and trimming were worked out from the DNA. The sample carries fewer than 250,000 clones, 80% to 90% recorded once. Individuals drawn from 24 US areas were about 18 to 89 years old. After removal of 6 bases from V and 4 bases from J, the junction contained 9 bases not matched to a gene. The CDR3 has 16 amino acids. Germline assignment: CDR1 SEHNR and CDR2 FQNEAQ (reference sequence).

The specimen sequenced was PBMCs or T cells enriched from blood (not recorded which). This receptor was taken from a young man in a cohort exposed to, infected with or recovered from COVID-19 (not recorded which). The rearrangement joins TRBV7-9 to TRBJ1-4; the match to TRBD1 covers 9 bases. CDR3 DNA: TGTGCCAGCAGTACGAGCCCGGGACAGGGTAATGAAAAACTGTTTTTT. Amino acids: CASSTSPGQGNEKLFF.